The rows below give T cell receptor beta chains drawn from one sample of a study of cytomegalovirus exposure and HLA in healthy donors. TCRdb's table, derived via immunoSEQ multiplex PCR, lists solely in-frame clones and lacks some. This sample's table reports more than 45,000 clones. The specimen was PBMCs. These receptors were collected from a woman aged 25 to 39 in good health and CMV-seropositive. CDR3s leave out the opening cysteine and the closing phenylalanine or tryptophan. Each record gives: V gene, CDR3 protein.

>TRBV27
ASSLSRTPQPQH
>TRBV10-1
ASSPGTINNEQY
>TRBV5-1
ASSLTPGGGSYNEQF
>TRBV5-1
ASSGQGRHTEAF
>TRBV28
ASSLQAGGSYNEQF
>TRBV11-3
ASSLDSGGYNEQF
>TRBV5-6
ASSRGSYEQY
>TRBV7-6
ASSPGLSNTEAF
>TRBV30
AWTGTGGLETQY
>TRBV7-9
ASSFGGLANEQF
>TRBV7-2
ASSLVSGGTYEQY
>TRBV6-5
ASSYGGGRNEQF
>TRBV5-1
ASSLGANAEQY
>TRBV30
ASGTGGYEQY
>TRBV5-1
ASSFSSGGADTQY
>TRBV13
ASSPSGTSGANPQETQY
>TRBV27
ASSPQRVQETQY
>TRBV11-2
ASIPWNGRGSNQPQH
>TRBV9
ASSVGPAGTDTQY
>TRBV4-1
ASSQDLSSGGTGELF